The present T cell receptor beta chain was sequenced within a study of shared clonotypes between healthy human individuals. CDR3 size: 15 residues. The V gene end was trimmed by 5 bases and the J gene end by 4 bases; junction bases not matched to a gene: 7. CDR1 and CDR2 from the germline V gene are KGHSH and LQKENI. Naive CD8 populations comprised CD45RO-negative cells positively selected for CCR7, excluding terminally differentiated effector memory CD45RA+ cells. Assay used: immunoSEQ multiplex PCR; TCRdb lists only in-frame clones, some missing. Seen here are about 590,000 clones, about 95% observed once, and the top ten hold 0.095% to 0.12%.

Sequencing used naive CD8+ T cells sorted from blood. The TCR comes from a woman in her thirties in good health. The chain employs TRBV18 and TRBJ2-3; 9 nucleotides match TRBD1. CDR3 sequence: CASSDLDRGPDTQYF. The CDR3 nucleotides are TGTGCCAGCTCAGATTTGGACAGGGGTCCAGATACGCAGTATTTT.